One sample yielded the 30 T cell receptor beta chains listed below, sequenced in a study of shared clonotypes between healthy human individuals. Clones were read by immunoSEQ multiplex PCR, and TCRdb kept only the in-frame ones, dropping some. Among 2 million to 2.5 million clones listed, more than 85% were seen once. The sample taken for sequencing was naive CD4+ T cells from PBMCs. The subset denotes: CD45RA+ positively selected. These receptors were taken from a man between 18 and 35 years old in good health. Some clones in this sample may be carry-over from other donors' samples.

This sequence joins TRBV7-3 and TRBJ1-2; 8 bases are a match to TRBD1. The CDR3 runs 13 residues. Germline V gives CDR1 SGHTA, CDR2 FQGTGA. V shed 5 bases and J 8 bases; nucleotides not matched to a gene: 7. CDR3 in DNA: TGTGCCAGCAGCCACAACAGGGGGAGGGGCTACACCTTC. Residues: CASSHNRGRGYTF.

The genes are TRBV27 and TRBJ2-7; TRBD1 aligns across 7 bases. Per the germline V gene, CDR1 is MNHEY and CDR2 is SMNVEV (reference sequence). The CDR3 contains 14 residues. Unmatched junction bases numbered 10, after V lost 7 bases and J lost 4 bases. In DNA, the CDR3 is TGTGCCAGCACCAGGAGACAGGGCCTTTACGAGCAGTACTTC. Its translation is CASTRRQGLYEQYF.

DNA for the CDR3: TGTGCCAGCAGCTTAAGTAGCGGGAGTTCTGAGACCCAGTACTTC. The encoded protein is CASSLSSGSSETQYF. This sequence joins TRBV5-4 and TRBJ2-5; 9 positions match TRBD2. Germline trimming cut 2 bases from V and 5 bases from J; bases unmatched to any gene: 7. CDR1 and CDR2 (germline): SGHNT, YYREEE (reference sequence). The CDR3 spans 15 residues.

This chain links TRBV7-2 with TRBJ2-2, with D hard to call. This CDR3 is 14 amino acids long. Germline CDR1 SGHTA, CDR2 FQGNSA. Between the trimmed V and J ends, which lost 1 base and 4 bases, there was a span of 7 bases. The CDR3 DNA follows: TGTGCCAGCAGCTTAGGTCACCTCACCGGGGAGCTGTTTTTT. Translating gives CASSLGHLTGELFF.

This chain connects TRBV27 to TRBJ2-7, with a tentative D call TRBD1 (5 bases). The V end lost 0 bases, the J end lost 3 bases, and 12 bases lay between the germline ends. Per the germline V gene, CDR1 is MNHEY and CDR2 is SMNVEV (reference sequence). CDR3 size: 15 residues. The CDR3 loop reads CASSLSATALYEQYF. CDR3 coding DNA: TGTGCCAGCAGTTTATCTGCGACAGCGCTCTACGAGCAGTACTTC.

CDR3 nucleotides: TGTGCCAGCTCACCATTAAGCGCTCCCGGGGATACGCAGTATTTT. Its protein is CASSPLSAPGDTQYF. V and J are TRBV18 and TRBJ2-3; D remains unclear. The V gene's germline CDR1 is KGHSH and CDR2 LQKENI. V lost 2 bases, J lost 6 bases, and 15 bases lay in between. This CDR3 spans 15 amino acids.

This clone was recorded only once. V and J are TRBV7-8 and TRBJ1-4; 8 nucleotides line up with TRBD1. The CDR3 totals 14 residues. Germline CDR1 SGHVS, CDR2 FQNEAQ. V lost 4 bases, J lost 8 bases, and 6 bases stayed unmatched. CDR3 DNA sequence: TGTGCCAGCAGCTCCGGACAGGGCCAAGAAAAACTGTTTTTT. Translated, it gives CASSSGQGQEKLFF. Complete variable domain (other parts from reference TRBV7-8 and TRBJ1-4): GAGVSQSPRYKVAKRGQDVALRCDPISGHVSLFWYQQALGQGPEFLTYFQNEAQLDKSGLPSDRFFAERPEGSVSTLKIQRTQQEDSAVYLCASSSGQGQEKLFFGSGTQLSVL.

The V gene is TRBV6-1, the J gene TRBJ2-3; D is perhaps TRBD2 (6 bases). From germline, CDR1 is MNHNS and CDR2 SASEGT. This CDR3 comprises 18 residues. V gave up 3 bases and J gave up 5 bases, with 24 bases separating them. CDR3 amino acids: CASSEIQRLGGELDTQYF. The CDR3 DNA reads TGTGCCAGCAGTGAGATCCAACGACTAGGTGGGGAATTAGATACGCAGTATTTT.

V gene TRBV30 combines with J gene TRBJ1-6; possibly TRBD1 for D (5 bases). CDR3 length: 13 residues. The germline CDR1 and CDR2 sequences are GTSNPN and SVGIG (reference sequence). The V end lost 0 bases, the J end lost 9 bases, and 9 bases lay between the germline ends. The CDR3 sequence is CAWSVLGGSPLHF. The CDR3 DNA is TGTGCCTGGAGTGTGTTGGGGGGTTCACCCCTCCACTTT.

The V call is TRBV5-1, the J call TRBJ1-5; D not certain. This CDR3 is built from 13 residues. V was pared by 0 bases and J by 9 bases, with 10 bases between. The V gene's germline CDR1 is SGHRS and CDR2 YFSETQ. The CDR3 is CASSLDGFPPQHF. CDR3 coding DNA: TGCGCCAGCAGCTTGGACGGGTTCCCGCCCCAGCATTTT.

Comment on this clone: Other DNA sequences within the sample encode an identical CDR3. This chain links TRBV15 with TRBJ1-1; the D is unclear. Germline lookup yields CDR1 LNHNV and CDR2 YYDKDF (reference sequence). V was trimmed by 1 base and J by 4 bases, leaving 4 bases between them. This CDR3 has 12 amino acids. This CDR3 is CATSRGGTEAFF. The CDR3 DNA follows: TGTGCCACCAGCAGAGGTGGCACTGAAGCTTTCTTT.

This chain joins TRBV5-1 and TRBJ2-7; the match to TRBD1 covers 7 bases. Germline V gives CDR1 SGHRS, CDR2 YFSETQ. This CDR3 region has 15 residues. The V and J ends lost 5 bases and 2 bases, in that order; junction bases with no gene match: 10. The CDR3 DNA reads TGCGCCAGCAGAACTTATCCGGGACAGCCCTACGAGCAGTACTTC. Amino acids: CASRTYPGQPYEQYF.

This sequence joins TRBV18 and TRBJ2-7, with D maybe TRBD1 (5 bases). CDR3 size: 14 residues. Germline V gene sequence: CDR1 KGHSH, CDR2 LQKENI. The V gene lost 2 bases and the J gene lost 0 bases, with 8 bases spanning the gap. CDR3 in DNA: TGTGCCAGCTCACCAGGGGCACCCTCCTACGAGCAGTACTTC. Amino acids: CASSPGAPSYEQYF.

The chain joins TRBV29-1 to TRBJ1-2; D remains ambiguous. Germline assignment: CDR1 SQVTM and CDR2 ANQGSEA. The CDR3 runs 13 residues. Trimming took off 4 bases at V and 4 bases at J, with 13 bases between the two ends. CDR3 region: CSVAEGWGYGYTF. The CDR3 DNA sequence: TGCAGCGTTGCAGAGGGCTGGGGCTATGGCTACACCTTC.

The J gene is TRBJ1-1, the V gene TRBV28; D ambiguous. This CDR3 spans 15 amino acids. Germline lookup yields CDR1 MDHEN and CDR2 SYDVKM. With 1 base removed from V and 0 bases from J, the gap between germline ends came to 9 bases. CDR3 bases: TGTGCCAGCAGTTTATATCCTTTTATGAACACTGAAGCTTTCTTT. Translating gives CASSLYPFMNTEAFF.

As concerns this clone: This sample includes further DNA sequences coding for the same CDR3. The V call is TRBV7-9, the J call TRBJ2-3; D call uncertain. Deletions cut 1 base from V and 0 bases from J, with 5 bases between. Germline CDR1 SEHNR, CDR2 FQNEAQ (reference sequence). This CDR3 has 14 amino acids. DNA for the CDR3: TGTGCCAGCAGCTTAGGGATCAGCACAGATACGCAGTATTTT. It translates to CASSLGISTDTQYF.

The chain has TRBV6-1 and TRBJ1-5; 10 bases align to TRBD1. This CDR3 has 15 residues. Germline V gene sequence: CDR1 MNHNS, CDR2 SASEGT. The trim removed 6 bases at V and 2 bases at J, leaving 4 bases unmatched. CDR3 nucleotide sequence: TGTGCCAGCAGGGGACAGGGGAGAGGCAATCAGCCCCAGCATTTT. Its translation: CASRGQGRGNQPQHF.

Comment on this clone: Additional DNA sequences in this sample encode the identical CDR3. The chain couples TRBV7-2 to TRBJ2-5, with D uncertain. Germline assignment: CDR1 SGHTA and CDR2 FQGNSA. Trimming took off 1 base at V and 4 bases at J, with 4 bases between the two ends. There are 12 residues in the CDR3. CDR3 in amino acids: CASSLGVETQYF. For the CDR3, the DNA is TGTGCCAGCAGCTTAGGAGTAGAGACCCAGTACTTC.

The chain links TRBV28 to TRBJ2-7; no clear D gene. This CDR3 comprises 13 residues. Trimming pared 5 bases from V and 4 bases from J, leaving 12 bases between. The germline V gene encodes CDR1 MDHEN and CDR2 SYDVKM. The CDR3 DNA reads as TGTGCCAGCAGTCTACCCAGGCGATACGAGCAGTACTTC. It is translated as CASSLPRRYEQYF.

This rearrangement joins TRBV7-6 to TRBJ2-1, with 9 positions matching TRBD1. J gave up 6 bases and V 1 base, and 4 bases lay outside the gene matches. Germline assignment: CDR1 SGHVS and CDR2 FNYEAQ. The CDR3 covers 15 residues. CDR3 sequence: CASSLGQGGFNEQFF. The CDR3 nucleotides read TGTGCCAGCAGCTTAGGACAGGGGGGGTTCAATGAGCAGTTCTTC.

The J gene is TRBJ1-1, the V gene TRBV5-1, with D possibly matching TRBD1 (6 bases). The germline CDR1 and CDR2 sequences are SGHRS and YFSETQ. The CDR3 length is 16 residues. V dropped 0 bases and J dropped 6 bases, with 18 bases sitting between them. The CDR3 DNA reads TGCGCCAGCAGCTTGGCCTTCGTTTGGGGGCGCGCTGAAGCTTTCTTT. Encoded protein: CASSLAFVWGRAEAFF.

V usage is TRBV7-2 and J usage is TRBJ1-5; 9 positions match TRBD1. Trimming took 1 base from V and 4 from J; bases not matched to a gene: 2. The CDR3 consists of 15 residues. Germline V CDR1 and CDR2: SGHTA, FQGNSA. CDR3 residues: CASSLVGTGNQPQHF. The CDR3 coding sequence is TGTGCCAGCAGCTTAGTCGGGACAGGGAATCAGCCCCAGCATTTT. The whole variable domain, filled in from reference TRBV7-2 and TRBJ1-5, reads GAGVSQSPSNKVTEKGKDVELRCDPISGHTALYWYRQSLGQGLEFLIYFQGNSAPDKSGLPSDRFSAERTGGSVSTLTIQRTQQEDSAVYLCASSLVGTGNQPQHFGDGTRLSIL.

Of note for this clone: Other DNA variants within this sample encode the same CDR3. The chain joins TRBV18 to TRBJ1-1; no definite D call. The CDR3 runs to 14 residues. Germline lookup yields CDR1 KGHSH and CDR2 LQKENI. The germline V and J ends were trimmed by 1 base and 5 bases, with 11 bases remaining between them. The CDR3 bases are TGTGCCAGCTCACCACAGGGCGTGGGAACTGAAGCTTTCTTT. This sequence encodes CASSPQGVGTEAFF.

The rearrangement uses TRBV10-1 and TRBJ2-6; D is possibly TRBD2 (5 bases). CDR3 length: 17 amino acids. Trimming pared 3 bases from V and 4 bases from J, leaving 16 bases between. Germline V gene sequence: CDR1 WNHNN, CDR2 SYGVQD (reference sequence). The CDR3 here is CASSEGRRGPGANVLTF. The CDR3 DNA sequence: TGCGCCAGCAGTGAAGGTCGGAGAGGGCCGGGGGCCAACGTCCTGACTTTC.

V is TRBV25-1 and J is TRBJ1-1; D perhaps matches TRBD1 (5 bases). The CDR3 is 12 residues long. In germline, CDR1 is MGHDK, CDR2 SYGVNS. V was trimmed by 10 bases and J by 1 base, leaving 10 bases between them. The CDR3 spells CATKDRNTEAFF. The CDR3 bases are TGTGCCACCAAAGACAGGAACACTGAAGCTTTCTTT.

This sequence joins TRBV9 and TRBJ2-3; 8 bases map to TRBD1. The trim removed 0 bases at V and 4 bases at J, leaving 10 bases unmatched. This CDR3 has 17 amino acids. Looked up from germline, CDR1 is SGDLS and CDR2 is YYNGEE. CDR3 residues: CASSVGAGQGFSDTQYF. DNA of the CDR3: TGTGCCAGCAGCGTAGGAGCCGGACAGGGTTTTTCAGATACGCAGTATTTT.

The chain is built from TRBV6-1 and TRBJ1-1; D not certain. The CDR3 is 13 residues long. The germline CDR1 and CDR2 sequences are MNHNS and SASEGT. Trimming stripped 6 bases from V and 1 base from J, with 9 bases between. For the CDR3, the DNA is TGTGCCAGCAGCCCTCGTAAGAACACTGAAGCTTTCTTT. It specifies CASSPRKNTEAFF.

The V call is TRBV18, the J call TRBJ1-5; 7 nucleotides line up with TRBD1. This CDR3 region has 15 residues. The ends lost 5 bases at V and 0 bases at J; junction bases unmatched: 4. The germline V gene encodes CDR1 KGHSH and CDR2 LQKENI. The CDR3 sequence: CASSADRVSNQPQHF. CDR3 bases: TGTGCCAGCTCAGCCGACAGGGTTAGCAATCAGCCCCAGCATTTT. The full variable domain, completed using reference TRBV18 and TRBJ1-5, is NAGVMQNPRHLVRRRGQEARLRCSPMKGHSHVYWYRQLPEEGLKFMVYLQKENIIDESGMPKERFSAEFPKEGPSILRIQQVVRGDSAAYFCASSADRVSNQPQHFGDGTRLSIL.

This chain connects TRBV6-6 to TRBJ2-4; D might be TRBD1 or TRBD2, each matching 6 bases. The germline V gene encodes CDR1 MNHNY and CDR2 SVGAGI (reference sequence). This CDR3 has 14 amino acids. Deletions cut 7 bases from V and 7 bases from J, with 17 bases between. The CDR3 DNA follows: TGTGCCAGCACCCCTCGGGGGCGCTTCAACATTCAGTACTTC. This gives the protein CASTPRGRFNIQYF.

The V gene is TRBV7-9, the J gene TRBJ2-7, with 8 bases that match TRBD1. The CDR3 has 12 amino acids. Germline V CDR1 and CDR2: SEHNR, FQNEAQ (reference sequence). Trimming cost V 11 bases and J 5 bases; bases outside gene matches: 8. The CDR3 sequence is CAGGGQGHEQYF. The CDR3, as DNA: TGTGCCGGTGGCGGACAGGGCCACGAGCAGTACTTC.